This T cell receptor beta chain was captured by sequencing in a study of cytomegalovirus exposure and HLA in healthy donors. With V trimmed by 7 bases and J by 4 bases, 9 bases remained unmatched. Germline assignment: CDR1 SQVTM and CDR2 ANQGSEA. CDR3 length: 13 amino acids. General study results and limits: There were 150 to 200 TCR beta chains listed as cytomegalovirus-associated.

Assay: immunoSEQ multiplex PCR; the TCRdb copy retains only in-frame clones and omits some. The sample contains under 300,000 clones, 86% of which appear only once. With regard to this clone: As yet, its antigen is unknown.

The source of this sequence is a woman between 25 and 40 years old in good health and CMV-seropositive. V and J are TRBV29-1 and TRBJ2-5, with TRBD2 matching 7 bases. The specimen sequenced was PBMCs. The CDR3 region has the DNA TGCAGCGGGGGAGCGGGACGGTTAGAGACCCAGTACTTC. It yields the protein CSGGAGRLETQYF.